This T cell receptor beta chain was captured in a study of blood T cells in healthy people across ages. PCR was performed a second time for roughly 6 to 12 cycles using a sample-barcoded 5' primer and a J-beta primer mix. TCRdb re-analysed the 5' RACE reads in MiXCR, keeping a single row per CDR3 protein. The repertoire holds about 800,000 distinct CDR3 sequences, with 20% to 25% as singletons. Germline values: CDR1 LGHNA, CDR2 YSLEER. Trimming stripped 0 bases from V and 2 bases from J, with 11 bases between. The CDR3 length is 16 residues. This clonotype was seen a handful of times. The same data also contributed to another study, on T cells of mothers and their children.

The source of this sequence is a boy younger than 18 in good health. Sequencing was done on a sample of blood. The chain has TRBV4-3 and TRBJ1-5; D is uncertain. CDR3 in amino acids: CASSQDRVEGNQPQHF. The CDR3, as DNA: TGCGCCAGCAGCCAAGATCGGGTGGAGGGCAATCAGCCCCAGCATTTT.